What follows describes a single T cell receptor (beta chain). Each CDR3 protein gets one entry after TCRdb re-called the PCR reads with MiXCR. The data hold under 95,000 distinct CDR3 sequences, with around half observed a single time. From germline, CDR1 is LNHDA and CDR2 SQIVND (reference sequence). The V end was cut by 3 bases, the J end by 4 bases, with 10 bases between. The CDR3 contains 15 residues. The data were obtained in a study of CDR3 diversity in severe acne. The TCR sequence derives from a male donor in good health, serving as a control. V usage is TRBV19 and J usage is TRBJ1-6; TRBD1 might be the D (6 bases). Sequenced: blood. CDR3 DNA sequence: TGTGCCAGTAGTATTAAAGGGGGATATAATTCACCCCTCCACTTT. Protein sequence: CASSIKGGYNSPLHF.